This T cell receptor (beta chain) was recovered during a study of CD8 T cells in Susac syndrome. High-throughput TCR beta sequencing covered peripheral CD8+ and CD4+ T cells. TEMRA cells were FACS-enriched, unlike CD8+ and CD4+ T cells, which were negatively isolated. Reverse transcription of roughly 0.5 to 1 ug RNA used random hexamers. One entry per CDR3 protein, called by TCRdb with MiXCR from the immunoSEQ multiplex PCR reads. The sample shows under 250,000 distinct CDR3 sequences, 80% to 95% of them seen only once. This sequence was found in a human donor with multiple sclerosis. What was sequenced was CD4+ T cells from PBMCs.

In DNA, the CDR3 is TGCGCCAGCAGCTTGGGTGCAGCGGGAGACAATGAGCAGTTCTTC. This codes for CASSLGAAGDNEQFF. This sequence joins TRBV5-1 and TRBJ2-1, with TRBD2 matching 8 bases. The junction had 4 bases not matched to a gene; V was cut back by 0 bases and J by 5 bases. Germline V gene sequence: CDR1 SGHRS, CDR2 YFSETQ. The CDR3 loop spans 15 amino acids. The entire variable domain, with the rest obtained from reference TRBV5-1 and TRBJ2-1, is as follows: KAGVTQTPRYLIKTRGQQVTLSCSPISGHRSVSWYQQTPGQGLQFLFEYFSETQRNKGNFPGRFSGRQFSNSRSEMNVSTLELGDSALYLCASSLGAAGDNEQFFGPGTRLTVL.